These 23 T cell receptor beta chains were all obtained from the same sample, sequenced in a study of graft-versus-host responses after intestinal transplantation. Sequencing used immunoSEQ multiplex PCR; TCRdb keeps in-frame clones, though not all of them. The sample has about 7,600 clones, 65% to 85% seen once. Intraepithelial and lamina propria lymphocytes were freed from processed graft tissue. The sequences come from ileum tissue, collected approximately 120 days after transplant. These receptor sequences come from a human patient who received an intestinal transplant, so some T cells may come from the graft donor.

There are a few counts of this clone. The rearrangement links TRBV9 to TRBJ1-6; no clear D gene. CDR3 length: 16 amino acids. V lost 0 bases and J 6 bases, leaving 13 bases between the germline ends. Germline-derived CDR1 and CDR2 are SGDLS and YYNGEE. The CDR3 DNA is TGTGCCAGCAGCGTAGAACCAGGATTCTTTAATTCACCCCTCCACTTT. It translates to CASSVEPGFFNSPLHF.

J is TRBJ1-2 and V is TRBV5-6, with no clear D. This CDR3 region has 12 residues. V was cut by 0 bases and J by 3 bases, with 3 bases left in between. Germline V gene data show CDR1 as SGHDT and CDR2 as YYEEEE. In DNA form, the CDR3 reads TGTGCCAGCAGCTTGGACCACTATGGCTACACCTTC. Residues: CASSLDHYGYTF.

CDR3 residues: CASSLTSGRAAAYEQYF. CDR3 bases: TGCGCCAGCAGCCTCACTAGCGGGAGGGCCGCGGCCTACGAGCAGTACTTC. The chain joins TRBV5-1 to TRBJ2-7; TRBD2 aligns across 13 bases. The V segment lost 4 bases and the J segment 2 bases; nucleotides outside the gene matches: 9. Germline-derived CDR1 and CDR2 are SGHRS and YFSETQ. The CDR3 spans 17 residues.

V usage is TRBV14 and J usage is TRBJ1-2, with TRBD1 as a possible D gene (5 bases). The CDR3 is 13 residues long. CDR1 and CDR2 (germline): SGHDN, FVKESK. Deletions cut 0 bases from V and 4 bases from J, with 6 bases between. CDR3: CASSQDGGYGYTF. The DNA of the CDR3 is TGTGCCAGCAGCCAAGACGGGGGCTATGGCTACACCTTC.

This clone was observed a handful of times. The CDR3 coding sequence is TGTGCCAGCAGGGGGACTAGCGGGGGCCGGACGGGGACCCAGTACTTC. Its translation is CASRGTSGGRTGTQYF. The V call is TRBV2, the J call TRBJ2-5, with TRBD2 identical over 14 bases. CDR3 length equals 16 residues. With V trimmed by 6 bases and J by 7 bases, 10 bases remained unmatched. Germline lookup yields CDR1 SNHLY and CDR2 FYNNEI.

The chain combines TRBV13 with TRBJ1-2; 9 nucleotides line up with TRBD1. V shed 6 bases and J 6 bases; nucleotides not matched to a gene: 8. The CDR3 extends over 14 amino acids. Germline CDR1 and CDR2: PRHDT and FYEKMQ (reference sequence). CDR3 nucleotide sequence: TGTGCCAGCAGTATATGGGACAGGGCGAATGGCTACACCTTC. This codes for CASSIWDRANGYTF.

This clone was found a few times. The chain employs TRBV28 and TRBJ2-7; 8 positions match TRBD2. The J segment lost 0 bases and the V segment lost 6 bases, leaving 13 bases of the junction unmatched. The length of the CDR3 is 17 residues. Germline V gives CDR1 MDHEN, CDR2 SYDVKM. The CDR3 nucleotides are TGTGCCAGCAGACTGGGGGCGGTGCGGGGGGTCTCCTACGAGCAGTACTTC. Translated, it gives CASRLGAVRGVSYEQYF.

J is TRBJ1-4 and V is TRBV27; D might be TRBD1 (6 bases). This CDR3 is built from 14 residues. Germline V lookup: CDR1 MNHEY, CDR2 SMNVEV (reference sequence). The V end lost 3 bases, the J end lost 6 bases, and 11 bases lay between the germline ends. This CDR3 is CASSLGALDEKLFF. DNA for the CDR3: TGTGCCAGCAGTTTGGGGGCGCTTGATGAAAAACTGTTTTTT. Supplemented by reference TRBV27 and TRBJ1-4, the full variable domain reads EAQVTQNPRYLITVTGKKLTVTCSQNMNHEYMSWYRQDPGLGLRQIYYSMNVEVTDKGDVPEGYKVSRKEKRNFPLILESPSPNQTSLYFCASSLGALDEKLFFGSGTQLSVL.

The chain carries TRBV28 and TRBJ2-3; no definite D call. Germline V gives CDR1 MDHEN, CDR2 SYDVKM. Trimming removed 3 bases from V and 6 bases from J, with 7 bases in between. This CDR3 comprises 12 residues. The CDR3: CASSFGVDTQYF. For the CDR3, the DNA is TGTGCCAGCAGTTTTGGGGTGGATACGCAGTATTTT.

V gene TRBV6-5 combines with J gene TRBJ1-3, with 7 bases aligning to TRBD1. The germline CDR1 and CDR2 sequences are MNHEY and SVGAGI. The V and J ends lost 8 bases and 2 bases, in that order; junction bases with no gene match: 3. The CDR3 has 13 residues. CDR3 loop: CASGRGTGNTIYF. The CDR3 nucleotides read TGTGCCAGCGGCAGGGGGACTGGAAACACCATATATTTT.

The V call is TRBV12-5, the J call TRBJ2-5; TRBD1 matches 9 bases. CDR1 and CDR2 (germline): LGHNT, FRNRAP. The CDR3 is made up of 16 amino acids. J was trimmed by 2 bases and V by 5 bases; bases with no gene match: 9. Here the CDR3 reads CASGATSGQGQETQYF. The CDR3, as DNA: TGTGCTAGTGGTGCCACATCGGGACAGGGTCAAGAGACCCAGTACTTC.

The rearrangement links TRBV7-8 to TRBJ2-7; 8 bases fit TRBD2. Germline V gene sequence: CDR1 SGHVS, CDR2 FQNEAQ. The CDR3 runs 14 residues. V lost 4 bases to trimming and J lost 0 bases; unmatched junction nucleotides: 2. The CDR3 spells CASSSSGSSYEQYF. CDR3 DNA: TGTGCCAGCAGCTCGAGCGGGAGCTCCTACGAGCAGTACTTC.

The CDR3 loop is CASSQGGEVNTIYF. The CDR3 nucleotides read TGTGCCAGCAGCCAAGGAGGGGAAGTCAACACCATATATTTT. This chain connects TRBV4-2 to TRBJ1-3, with D perhaps matching TRBD1 (5 bases). V lost 1 base and J lost 7, with 11 bases in between. Germline V CDR1 and CDR2: LGHNA, YNFKEQ. The CDR3 loop spans 14 amino acids.

The chain carries TRBV4-1 and TRBJ1-2; 7 nucleotides line up with TRBD1. Germline V gives CDR1 MGHRA, CDR2 YSYEKL. After removal of 6 bases from V and 6 bases from J, the junction contained 7 bases not matched to a gene. The CDR3 sequence is 13 residues long. CDR3 in amino acids: CASSHDQGDGYTF. The CDR3 DNA is TGCGCCAGCAGTCACGATCAGGGGGATGGCTACACCTTC.

The rearrangement joins TRBV5-5 to TRBJ1-1; no firm D call. The CDR3 extends over 13 amino acids. Germline V gene lookup returns CDR1 SGHKS and CDR2 YYEKEE (reference sequence). V lost 4 bases to trimming and J lost 8 bases, with 15 bases between them. CDR3 DNA sequence: TGTGCCAGCAGCATCGGACCGGGAAGCGAAGCTTTCTTT. The encoded protein is CASSIGPGSEAFF.

The rearrangement uses TRBV5-6 and TRBJ1-2; 10 bases map to TRBD1. Germline V gene sequence: CDR1 SGHDT, CDR2 YYEEEE. With V trimmed by 4 bases and J by 2 bases, 8 bases remained unmatched. CDR3 length: 16 residues. Here the CDR3 reads CASSGWTGGKNYGYTF. Here the CDR3 DNA reads TGTGCCAGCAGCGGATGGACAGGGGGAAAAAACTATGGCTACACCTTC.

V and J are TRBV30 and TRBJ2-7, with a weak D call TRBD2 (6 bases). This CDR3 comprises 14 residues. Trimming shortened V by 1 base and J by 3 bases, and 13 bases separated the two germline ends. Germline lookup yields CDR1 GTSNPN and CDR2 SVGIG (reference sequence). The CDR3 DNA reads as TGTGCCTGGAGTGACCCGGGACTCCACTACGAGCAGTACTTC. Residues: CAWSDPGLHYEQYF.

The rearrangement uses TRBV19 and TRBJ2-6; 9 positions match TRBD1. The CDR3 is 19 residues long. Per germline, CDR1 LNHDA and CDR2 SQIVND (reference sequence). V shed 5 bases and J 2 bases; nucleotides not matched to a gene: 13. The CDR3 DNA is TGTGCCAGTAGTCCGGGGACAGGGATTCTAACGGCTGGGGCCAACGTCCTGACTTTC. It encodes CASSPGTGILTAGANVLTF.

This chain joins TRBV2 and TRBJ1-6; D call uncertain. In germline, CDR1 is SNHLY, CDR2 FYNNEI. V gave up 7 bases and J gave up 0 bases, with 16 bases separating them. There are 17 residues in the CDR3. The CDR3 nucleotides read TGTGCCAGCACCCTAGGGTCTCCGAGCTCCTATAATTCACCCCTCCACTTT. This gives the protein CASTLGSPSSYNSPLHF. Supplemented by reference TRBV2 and TRBJ1-6, the full variable domain reads EPEVTQTPSHQVTQMGQEVILRCVPISNHLYFYWYRQILGQKVEFLVSFYNNEISEKSEIFDDQFSVERPDGSNFTLKIRSTKLEDSAMYFCASTLGSPSSYNSPLHFGNGTRLTVT.

The rearrangement links TRBV7-2 to TRBJ1-3; tentative D call: TRBD1 (6 bases). The CDR3 runs to 14 residues. CDR1 and CDR2 from the germline V gene are SGHTA and FQGNSA. Between the trimmed V and J ends, which lost 7 bases and 9 bases, there was a span of 19 bases. CDR3 coding DNA: TGTGCCAGCACAGCGGGAGGGACACCGCGCACCATATATTTT. Translating gives CASTAGGTPRTIYF.

This chain connects TRBV6-5 to TRBJ1-3, with D perhaps matching TRBD1 (5 bases). CDR1 is MNHEY, CDR2 SVGAGI, per germline. The CDR3 runs to 14 residues. With 4 bases removed from V and 2 bases from J, the gap between germline ends came to 9 bases. In DNA, the CDR3 is TGTGCCAGCAGTTCCCAGGGTACTGGAAACACCATATATTTT. It specifies CASSSQGTGNTIYF.

The chain links TRBV28 to TRBJ1-6; possible D gene TRBD1, 5 bases. This CDR3 region has 14 residues. Trimming took 3 bases from V and 9 from J, leaving 12 bases between them. The germline V gene encodes CDR1 MDHEN and CDR2 SYDVKM. CDR3 residues: CASSFGTSGSPLHF. CDR3 nucleotide sequence: TGTGCCAGCAGTTTTGGGACCTCGGGTTCACCCCTCCACTTT.

This chain connects TRBV7-9 to TRBJ2-7; D call uncertain. Trimming pared 8 bases from V and 0 bases from J, leaving 8 bases between. The CDR3 has 12 residues. CDR1 is SEHNR, CDR2 FQNEAQ, per germline (reference sequence). The CDR3 nucleotides are TGTGCCAGCGGCTATAGCTCCTACGAGCAGTACTTC. Amino acids: CASGYSSYEQYF.